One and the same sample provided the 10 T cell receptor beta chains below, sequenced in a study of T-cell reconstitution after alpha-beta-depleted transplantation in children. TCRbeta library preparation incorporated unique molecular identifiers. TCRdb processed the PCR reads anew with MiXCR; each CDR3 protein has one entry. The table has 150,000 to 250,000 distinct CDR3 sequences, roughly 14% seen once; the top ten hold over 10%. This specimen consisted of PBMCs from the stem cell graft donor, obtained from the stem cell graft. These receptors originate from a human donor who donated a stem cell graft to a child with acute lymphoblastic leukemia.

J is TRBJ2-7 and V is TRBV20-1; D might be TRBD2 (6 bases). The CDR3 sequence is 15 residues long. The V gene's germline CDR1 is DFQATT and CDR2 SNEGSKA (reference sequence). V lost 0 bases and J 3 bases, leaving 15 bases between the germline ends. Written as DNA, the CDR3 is TGCAGTGCTAGAGATGCGAAGCGGGTGGTCTACGAGCAGTACTTC. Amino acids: CSARDAKRVVYEQYF.

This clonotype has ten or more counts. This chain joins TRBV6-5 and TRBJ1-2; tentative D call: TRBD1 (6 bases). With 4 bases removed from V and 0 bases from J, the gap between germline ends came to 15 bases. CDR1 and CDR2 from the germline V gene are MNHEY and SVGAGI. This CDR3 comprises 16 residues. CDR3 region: CASSSRGGHANYGYTF. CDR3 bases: TGTGCCAGCAGTTCCCGGGGGGGGCACGCTAACTATGGCTACACCTTC.

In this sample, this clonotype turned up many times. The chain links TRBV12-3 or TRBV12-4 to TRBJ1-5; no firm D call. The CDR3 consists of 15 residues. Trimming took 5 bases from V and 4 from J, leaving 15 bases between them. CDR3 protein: CASSKGSPTNQPQHF. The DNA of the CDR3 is TGTGCCAGCAGTAAGGGATCCCCAACGAATCAGCCCCAGCATTTT.

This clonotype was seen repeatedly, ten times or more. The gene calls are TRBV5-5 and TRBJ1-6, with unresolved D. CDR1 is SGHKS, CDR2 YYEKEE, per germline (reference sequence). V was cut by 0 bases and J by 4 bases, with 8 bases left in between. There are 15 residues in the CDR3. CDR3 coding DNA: TGTGCCAGCAGCTTGGCCCCAGGTTATAATTCACCCCTCCACTTT. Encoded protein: CASSLAPGYNSPLHF.

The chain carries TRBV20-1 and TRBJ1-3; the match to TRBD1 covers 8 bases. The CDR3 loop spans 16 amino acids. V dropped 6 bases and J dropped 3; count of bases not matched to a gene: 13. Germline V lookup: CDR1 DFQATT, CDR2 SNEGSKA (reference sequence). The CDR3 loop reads CSATKGQGALGNTIYF. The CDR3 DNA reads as TGCAGTGCAACCAAAGGCCAGGGGGCGCTTGGAAACACCATATATTTT.

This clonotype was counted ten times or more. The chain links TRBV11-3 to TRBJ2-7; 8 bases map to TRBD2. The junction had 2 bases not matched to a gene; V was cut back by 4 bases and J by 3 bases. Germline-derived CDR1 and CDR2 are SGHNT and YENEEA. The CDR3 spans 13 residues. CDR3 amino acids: CASSSGLDYEQYF. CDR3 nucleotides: TGTGCCAGCAGCTCGGGACTAGACTACGAGCAGTACTTC. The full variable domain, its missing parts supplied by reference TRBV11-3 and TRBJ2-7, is EAGVVQSPRYKIIEKKQPVAFWCNPISGHNTLYWYLQNLGQGPELLIRYENEEAVDDSQLPKDRFSAERLKGVDSTLKIQPAELGDSAVYLCASSSGLDYEQYFGPGTRLTVT.

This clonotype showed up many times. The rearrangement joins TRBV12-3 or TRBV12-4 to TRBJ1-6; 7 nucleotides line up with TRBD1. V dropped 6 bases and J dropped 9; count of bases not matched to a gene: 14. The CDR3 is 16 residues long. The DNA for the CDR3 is TGTGCCAGCAGAGGGCCAGGGGGTACCTGGAGTTCACCCCTCCACTTT. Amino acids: CASRGPGGTWSSPLHF.

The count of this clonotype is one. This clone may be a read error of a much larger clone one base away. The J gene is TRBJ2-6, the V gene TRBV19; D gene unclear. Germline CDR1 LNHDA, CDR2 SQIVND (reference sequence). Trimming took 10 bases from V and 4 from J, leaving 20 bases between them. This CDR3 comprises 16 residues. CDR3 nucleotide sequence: TGTGCCAACAGTCCAAATTCATCAACGGGGGCCAACGTCCTGACTTTC. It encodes CANSPNSSTGANVLTF.

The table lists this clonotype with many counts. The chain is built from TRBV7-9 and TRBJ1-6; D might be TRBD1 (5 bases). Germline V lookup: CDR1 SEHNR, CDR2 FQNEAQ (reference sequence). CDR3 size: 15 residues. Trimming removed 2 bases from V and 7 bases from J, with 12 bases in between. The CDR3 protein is CASSLRGTGNSPLHF. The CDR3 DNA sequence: TGTGCCAGCAGCTTACGAGGGACCGGGAATTCACCCCTCCACTTT.

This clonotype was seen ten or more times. DNA for the CDR3: TGTGCCAGCAGCAACGGTCCAGGGTCATCGATCAAAAACATTCAGTACTTC. This gives the protein CASSNGPGSSIKNIQYF. The chain employs TRBV7-8 and TRBJ2-4; the D gene is possibly TRBD1 (5 bases). V shed 5 bases and J shed 3 bases, with 20 bases lying between them. Germline V gives CDR1 SGHVS, CDR2 FQNEAQ. This CDR3 is built from 17 residues.